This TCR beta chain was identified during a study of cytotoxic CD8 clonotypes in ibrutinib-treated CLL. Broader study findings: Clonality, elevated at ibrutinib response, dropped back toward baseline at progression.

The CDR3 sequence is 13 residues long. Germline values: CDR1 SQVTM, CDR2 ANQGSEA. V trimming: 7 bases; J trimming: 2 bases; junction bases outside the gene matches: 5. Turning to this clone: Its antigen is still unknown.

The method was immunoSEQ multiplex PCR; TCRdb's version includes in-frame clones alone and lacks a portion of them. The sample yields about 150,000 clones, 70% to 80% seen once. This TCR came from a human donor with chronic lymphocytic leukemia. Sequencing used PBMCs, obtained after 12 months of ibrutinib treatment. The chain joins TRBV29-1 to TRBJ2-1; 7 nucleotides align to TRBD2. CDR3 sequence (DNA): TGCAGCGGAGCGGGATCCCCCTACAATGAGCAGTTCTTC. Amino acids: CSGAGSPYNEQFF.